These T cell receptor beta chains were read from a single sample in a study of response to subunit inactivated influenza vaccine. TCRdb used MiXCR to reprocess the RT-PCR reads, holding one entry per CDR3 protein. The data hold 600,000 to 850,000 distinct CDR3 sequences, with 14% observed a single time. Sequenced here: PBMCs from blood, sampled 14 to 15 days before vaccination. The receptors come from a man in his fifties or sixties who received an inactivated influenza vaccine. The CDR3 runs from the conserved cysteine through the conserved F or W. A D gene is named only where the DNA matches it firmly. Some rows mark clone size as missing; the rest say once, few, many or name a class of expanded clone.

>TRBD2|TRBV28|TRBJ2-7|.|16
TGTGCCAGCAGTTTACGGATGACTAGCGGGAGGTACGAGCAGTACTTC
CASSLRMTSGRYEQYF
>.|TRBV5-6|TRBJ1-5|few|15
TGTGCCAGCACCGCGGCAGGACAGATGGATCAGCCCCAGCATTTT
CASTAAGQMDQPQHF
>.|TRBV11-2|TRBJ1-1|many|14
TGTGCCAGCTCCTCTTGGGGGATGAACACTGAAGCTTTCTTT
CASSSWGMNTEAFF
>.|TRBV7-3|TRBJ2-3|.|14
TGTGCCAGCAGCTTCGGGGGCGGGGGAGATACGCAGTATTTT
CASSFGGGGDTQYF
>TRBD2|TRBV12-3/TRBV12-4|TRBJ2-5|few|16
TGTGCCAGCACCCCGGGGCGGGGGGAGGGGCAAGAGACCCAGTACTTC
CASTPGRGEGQETQYF
>TRBD1|TRBV11-2|TRBJ2-5|few|17
TGTGCCAGCAGCTTAGATTCCGGACAGGGAAAGCCGGAGACCCAGTACTTC
CASSLDSGQGKPETQYF
>TRBD2|TRBV5-1|TRBJ2-2|many|15
TGCGCCAGCAGCTCCGGGACTAGCGTCACCGGGGAGCTGTTTTTT
CASSSGTSVTGELFF
>.|TRBV28|TRBJ2-1|few|14
TGTGCCAGCAGTTTCAGTCTAGCCCCCAATGAGCAGTTCTTC
CASSFSLAPNEQFF
>TRBD1|TRBV10-3|TRBJ2-7|.|14
TGTGCCATCAACGCAGGGGGCACCGCCTACGAGCAGTACTTC
CAINAGGTAYEQYF
>.|TRBV5-5|TRBJ2-2|few|14
TGTGCCAGCAGCTTGGGGACCCGGGGAAGTGAGCTGTTTTTT
CASSLGTRGSELFF
>TRBD2|TRBV9|TRBJ2-5|medium-sized|14
TGTGCCAGCAGCGAAGCGGGGGGTGGAGAGACCCAGTACTTC
CASSEAGGGETQYF
>.|TRBV20-1|TRBJ2-7|few|14
TGCAGTGCTAGAGATTGGCAGGGAACCTACGAGCAGTACTTC
CSARDWQGTYEQYF
>.|TRBV9|TRBJ2-3|.|14
TGTGCCAGCAGCCCCCGGGGAGGAATAGATACGCAGTATTTT
CASSPRGGIDTQYF
>TRBD2|TRBV28|TRBJ2-2|once|15
TGTGCCAGCCGCGAGGGAGGGGCCTACACCGGGGAGCTGTTTTTT
CASREGGAYTGELFF
>.|TRBV12-3/TRBV12-4|TRBJ1-5|many|13
TGTGCCAGCAGTTTAGGGCGTTATCAGCCCCAGCATTTT
CASSLGRYQPQHF
>.|TRBV5-4|TRBJ1-3|few|13
TGTGCCAGCAGCTTGGACAGGGGAAACACCATATATTTT
CASSLDRGNTIYF
>.|TRBV20-1|TRBJ1-5|many|14
TGCAGTGCTAGACAGGGAAATAGCAATCAGCCCCAGCATTTT
CSARQGNSNQPQHF
>.|TRBV5-1|TRBJ1-5|few|13
TGCGCCAGCAGCTCGGGGATGAATCAGCCCCAGCATTTT
CASSSGMNQPQHF
>.|TRBV11-2|TRBJ1-2|few|14
TGTGCCAGCAGTCCTATTAGGGAAGCCTATGGCTACACCTTC
CASSPIREAYGYTF
>TRBD1|TRBV12-3/TRBV12-4|TRBJ2-7|.|15
TGTGCCAGCAGTTTCAAGGGACAGGGGGCCCACGAGCAGTACTTC
CASSFKGQGAHEQYF
>.|TRBV20-1|TRBJ2-5|.|13
TGCAGTGCTAGGACAGGACAGCAAGAGACCCAGTACTTC
CSARTGQQETQYF
>TRBD1|TRBV7-9|TRBJ1-1|.|14
TGTGCCAGCAGCTCCTACGACAGGGGGATTGAAGCTTTCTTT
CASSSYDRGIEAFF
>TRBD2|TRBV7-8|TRBJ2-2|.|16
TGTGCCAGCAGCCCCTGGAGGGTAGCGGGAGCCGGGGAGCTGTTTTTT
CASSPWRVAGAGELFF
>.|TRBV12-3/TRBV12-4|TRBJ1-4|.|15
TGTGCCAGCAGTTTGCGGCAGACCCCTGGTGAAAAACTGTTTTTT
CASSLRQTPGEKLFF
>TRBD1|TRBV12-3/TRBV12-4|TRBJ1-6|.|14
TGTGCCAGCAGGACAGGGGGGAGAGGTTCACCCCTCCACTTT
CASRTGGRGSPLHF
>.|TRBV5-1|TRBJ2-5|.|13
TGCGCCAGCAGGGGACCCAACCAAGAGACCCAGTACTTC
CASRGPNQETQYF
>TRBD2|TRBV2|TRBJ2-1|.|15
TGTGCCAGCAGTGCTACTAGCGGGGGGGCCCCTGAGCAGTTCTTC
CASSATSGGAPEQFF
>.|TRBV5-1|TRBJ2-3|few|11
TGCGCCAGCAGCCGGGAAGATACGCAGTATTTT
CASSREDTQYF
>TRBD2|TRBV29-1|TRBJ2-4|many|13
TGCAGCGTTGGACTAGCGATTGGGGACATTCAGTACTTC
CSVGLAIGDIQYF
>.|TRBV20-1|TRBJ2-7|few|10
TGCAGTGCCCTAACAGGCGAGCAGTACTTC
CSALTGEQYF
>TRBD1|TRBV6-2/TRBV6-3|TRBJ2-7|.|15
TGTGCCAGCGGAAACTCGGACAGGGTCTACAACGAGCAGTACTTC
CASGNSDRVYNEQYF
>.|TRBV7-2|TRBJ1-6|many|12
TGTGCCAGCAGCAGTTCGTTGGGGGCCCTCCACTTT
CASSSSLGALHF
>TRBD1|TRBV4-1|TRBJ2-7|.|15
TGCGCCAGCAGCCAAGGAGCAAGGGGGCCCTACGAGCAGTACTTC
CASSQGARGPYEQYF
>.|TRBV2|TRBJ2-7|many|13
TGTGCCAGCAGTGTGGGTTCCTACTACGAGCAGTACTTC
CASSVGSYYEQYF
>TRBD2|TRBV13|TRBJ2-1|.|16
TGTGCCAGCAGCTTAGGGGGACTAGCGGGAGGGAAAGAGCAGTTCTTC
CASSLGGLAGGKEQFF
>.|TRBV20-1|TRBJ1-2|.|13
TGCAGTGCTAGAAACAGGGTCACGAGGGGCTACACCTTC
CSARNRVTRGYTF
>.|TRBV28|TRBJ1-5|.|15
TGTGCCAGCAGTCAGGCATATTATAGCAATCAGCCCCAGCATTTT
CASSQAYYSNQPQHF
>TRBD1|TRBV27|TRBJ1-1|.|14
TGTGCCAGCAGTGGGCCCAGGGGGTGGACTGAAGCTTTCTTT
CASSGPRGWTEAFF
>.|TRBV29-1|TRBJ2-6|.|13
TGCAGCTTCACAGGCTCTGGGGCCAACGTCCTGACTTTC
CSFTGSGANVLTF
>.|TRBV27|TRBJ2-2|.|15
TGTGCCAGCACTTTTTCCCCCAGATACGCCGGGGAGCTGTTTTTT
CASTFSPRYAGELFF